This T cell receptor (beta chain) was identified in a study of long-term antiretroviral therapy in people with HIV. Study-wide findings and caveats: All blood samples came from the years 2004 to 2017, possibly under older ART regimens. Controls showed broader CDR3 length ranges than did the HIV repertoires. Pre-ART expanded clones dominated the repertoire at every time point.

Points on this clone: Its antigen is undetermined.

Looked up from germline, CDR1 is LNHNV and CDR2 is YYDKDF (reference sequence). This CDR3 spans 15 amino acids. V gave up 1 base and J gave up 3 bases; unmatched junction bases: 3. The run of the v3.0 immunoSEQ assay was at survey level. Sequencing was directed toward roughly 40,000-55,000 T-cell genomes in each sample. Data came from immunoSEQ multiplex PCR; TCRdb stores just in-frame clones and leaves some out. The sample yields over 30,000 clones, 70% to 90% seen once. V and J are TRBV15 and TRBJ2-3; TRBD2 agrees at 8 bases. The TCR was taken from a woman aged 45-65 years with HIV. Sample: unsorted PBMCs, taken 1.2 years after starting antiretroviral therapy. CDR3 sequence: CATSRVAGGTDTQYF. CDR3 bases: TGTGCCACCAGCAGAGTTGCGGGGGGAACAGATACGCAGTATTTT.